The sample holds one count of the clone carrying this TCR beta chain. Its target is unknown. The PCR contained 60 Vbeta and 13 Jbeta primers. Method: immunoSEQ multiplex PCR; TCRdb's copy keeps in-frame clones and lacks some. The sample shows about 190,000 clones, 75% to 80% of them seen only once. The data derive from a study of cytomegalovirus exposure and HLA in healthy donors. Study findings and constraints: An Asian-associated ancestry cluster reportedly showed fewer N-insertions than the approximately 620-donor mean in a later analysis. Sequencing likely generated an artifact that appeared as a cluster of highly shared sequence variants.

Germline CDR1 reads ENHRY; CDR2 reads SYGVKD. The CDR3 runs to 15 residues. Losses at the gene ends were 0 bases for V and 5 bases for J; bases not matched to a gene: 3. The chain couples TRBV10-3 to TRBJ1-1; 10 bases fit TRBD1. The sequenced material came from PBMCs. This clonotype was obtained from a woman under 40 in good health and CMV-seropositive. The CDR3 reads CAISESVGQGTEAFF. The CDR3 DNA follows: TGTGCCATCAGTGAGTCAGTGGGACAGGGGACTGAAGCTTTCTTT.